The T cell receptor beta chain described here comes from a study of CD8+CD57+ T cells in acquired aplastic anemia. Findings and caveats of the study: Patients and controls turned out to have approximately 29 CD8+ CDR3 sequences in common.

CDR3 size: 14 residues. V was trimmed by 2 bases and J by 2 bases, leaving 8 bases between them. Germline V gene sequence: CDR1 SGHNT, CDR2 YENEEA. This clonotype occurred many times. Antigen unknown. Genomic DNA acted as the template from which TCR beta VDJ combination and CDR3 sequence profiling were carried out. TCRdb redid the calling of the reads with MiXCR, one entry per CDR3 protein. The sample shows about 110,000 distinct CDR3 sequences, roughly 50% of them seen only once. V and J are TRBV11-3 and TRBJ2-3, with D possibly matching TRBD1 (5 bases). Specimen: sorted CD4+, CD8+, or CD8+CD57+ T cells (not recorded which) from PBMCs. This clonotype was obtained from a human donor in good health, serving as a control. CDR3 protein: CASSLRGYTDTQYF. The CDR3 region has the DNA TGTGCCAGCAGCTTAAGGGGATACACAGATACGCAGTATTTT.